The 24 T cell receptor beta chains given below trace back to one sample, sequenced in a study of PD-L1 blockade in urothelial cancer. Profiling relied on immunoSEQ multiplex PCR, and the TCRdb table lists in-frame clones only, not all of them. The sample lists around 51,000 clones; 70% to 90% were seen once. Specimen: PBMCs, collected around atezolizumab (anti-PD-L1) treatment. All receptors come from a man aged 55-75 years with urothelial cancer.

V usage is TRBV13 and J usage is TRBJ1-1; D is unclear. This CDR3 is built from 13 residues. V gave up 3 bases and J gave up 1 base, with 6 bases separating them. Germline V CDR1 and CDR2: PRHDT, FYEKMQ (reference sequence). Here the CDR3 reads CASSLERNTEAFF. The CDR3 DNA reads as TGTGCCAGCAGCTTGGAGAGGAACACTGAAGCTTTCTTT.

V usage is TRBV4-2 and J usage is TRBJ2-1; a possible D gene is TRBD2 (6 bases). Germline CDR1 is LGHNA and CDR2 is YNFKEQ. The CDR3 covers 16 residues. Trimming took off 2 bases at V and 8 bases at J, with 19 bases between the two ends. Here the CDR3 DNA reads TGTGCCAGCAGCCAACCACGGGCGGAGGGTACGGATGAGCAGTTCTTC. This translates into CASSQPRAEGTDEQFF.

The genes are TRBV13 and TRBJ1-5; D perhaps matches TRBD1 (6 bases). CDR3 length equals 17 residues. Germline CDR1 reads PRHDT; CDR2 reads FYEKMQ (reference sequence). V lost 3 bases and J 1 base, leaving 16 bases between the germline ends. CDR3 DNA sequence: TGTGCCAGCAGCTTGAAGGGGGAGGGAAACAGCAATCAGCCCCAGCATTTT. It specifies CASSLKGEGNSNQPQHF.

This clone has just a few counts. The gene calls are TRBV5-4 and TRBJ1-1; D may be TRBD1 (5 bases). CDR1 and CDR2 from the germline V gene are SGHNT and YYREEE (reference sequence). Trimming stripped 0 bases from V and 1 base from J, with 16 bases between. This CDR3 spans 17 amino acids. CDR3 coding DNA: TGTGCCAGCAGCTTGGTGGAAGTCGGACATAAGAACACTGAAGCTTTCTTT. Amino acids: CASSLVEVGHKNTEAFF.

The CDR3 DNA is TGTGCCAGCAGCAACGGACAGGGTTACGAGCAGTACTTC. This sequence encodes CASSNGQGYEQYF. This chain joins TRBV7-6 and TRBJ2-7, with 8 bases aligning to TRBD1. The CDR3 extends over 13 amino acids. Unmatched junction bases numbered 4, after V lost 5 bases and J lost 4 bases. Germline V lookup: CDR1 SGHVS, CDR2 FNYEAQ.

This chain connects TRBV5-1 to TRBJ2-6; 10 bases fit TRBD2. Germline-derived CDR1 and CDR2 are SGHRS and YFSETQ. V lost 6 bases to trimming and J lost 4 bases; unmatched junction nucleotides: 7. CDR3 length equals 16 residues. CDR3 nucleotide sequence: TGCGCCAGCATGCCTAGCGGGAGACTGGGGGCCAACGTCCTGACTTTC. This gives the protein CASMPSGRLGANVLTF.

The chain has TRBV28 and TRBJ2-1; 7 nucleotides align to TRBD1. Germline CDR1 reads MDHEN; CDR2 reads SYDVKM. The CDR3 has 12 amino acids. V lost 6 bases and J lost 7; bases outside the gene matches: 3. In nucleotides, the CDR3 is TGTGCCAGCAGCCTACAGGGGAATGAGCAGTTCTTC. It codes for CASSLQGNEQFF.

The rearrangement links TRBV5-4 to TRBJ2-1, with a possible D match to TRBD2 (6 bases). Trimming stripped 10 bases from V and 9 bases from J, with 20 bases between. Germline V gives CDR1 SGHNT, CDR2 YYREEE (reference sequence). CDR3 length: 13 residues. The CDR3 bases are TGTGCCGCGGCCCACCCTCGGGGGAGTGAGCAGTTCTTC. Amino acid sequence: CAAAHPRGSEQFF.

The V call is TRBV29-1, the J call TRBJ1-5; 9 nucleotides line up with TRBD1. V was pared by 7 bases and J by 5 bases, with 15 bases of the junction left unmatched. This CDR3 region has 16 residues. The germline gives CDR1 SQVTM, CDR2 ANQGSEA. The CDR3, as DNA: TGCAGCGCTACGACAGGGGGGTTTAGTAAAGATCAGCCCCAGCATTTT. The encoded protein is CSATTGGFSKDQPQHF.

The gene calls are TRBV27 and TRBJ2-5, with a tentative D call TRBD1 (6 bases). V dropped 7 bases and J dropped 5 bases, with 14 bases sitting between them. CDR1 is MNHEY, CDR2 SMNVEV, per germline (reference sequence). The CDR3 is 13 residues long. The CDR3 sequence is CASTIQGGETQYF. In DNA, the CDR3 is TGTGCCAGCACCATACAGGGTGGGGAGACCCAGTACTTC.

The rearrangement uses TRBV6-1 and TRBJ2-1; 10 bases map to TRBD1. Per the germline V gene, CDR1 is MNHNS and CDR2 is SASEGT. With 6 bases clipped from V and 7 bases from J, the junction kept 3 bases outside the gene matches. The CDR3 has 13 amino acids. The CDR3 reads CASSLGQGNEQFF. CDR3 sequence (DNA): TGTGCCAGCAGCCTGGGACAGGGGAATGAGCAGTTCTTC.

This chain joins TRBV19 and TRBJ1-1, with a weak D call TRBD1 (5 bases). Germline V CDR1 and CDR2: LNHDA, SQIVND (reference sequence). Deletions cut 5 bases from V and 3 bases from J, with 10 bases between. The CDR3 runs to 13 residues. CDR3 nucleotides: TGTGCCAGTAGTCCTACGGGGGACACTGAAGCTTTCTTT. It specifies CASSPTGDTEAFF.

This chain uses TRBV7-8 with TRBJ2-3; 8 bases line up with TRBD2. Germline CDR1 reads SGHVS; CDR2 reads FQNEAQ. Trimming removed 3 bases from V and 1 base from J; junction bases left unmatched: 0. This CDR3 comprises 14 residues. The CDR3 coding sequence is TGTGCCAGCAGCTTTAGCGGGGGCACAGATACGCAGTATTTT. This translates into CASSFSGGTDTQYF.

This chain connects TRBV29-1 to TRBJ1-1; 8 nucleotides agree with TRBD1. The germline V gene encodes CDR1 SQVTM and CDR2 ANQGSEA. This CDR3 has 13 residues. V dropped 7 bases and J dropped 4; count of bases not matched to a gene: 8. The CDR3 spells CSAGLTGATEAFF. The CDR3 coding sequence is TGCAGCGCAGGTTTGACAGGGGCCACTGAAGCTTTCTTT.

The chain recombines TRBV11-2 with TRBJ2-5; D remains unclear. The CDR3 has 14 residues. Germline V CDR1 and CDR2: SGHAT, FQNNGV. The V end lost 1 base, the J end lost 1 base, and 7 bases lay between the germline ends. CDR3 in DNA: TGTGCCAGCAGCTTAGGTTACAGCCAAGAGACCCAGTACTTC. It yields the protein CASSLGYSQETQYF.

This chain joins TRBV5-1 and TRBJ2-3; D unresolved. The CDR3 contains 15 residues. With 0 bases removed from V and 0 bases from J, the gap between germline ends came to 8 bases. The germline V gene has CDR1 SGHRS and CDR2 YFSETQ. CDR3 DNA sequence: TGCGCCAGCAGCTTGGTGGAGACTAGCACAGATACGCAGTATTTT. It codes for CASSLVETSTDTQYF.

This rearrangement joins TRBV4-3 to TRBJ2-2; D gene ambiguous. The length of the CDR3 is 16 residues. The germline V and J ends were trimmed by 0 bases and 7 bases, with 15 bases remaining between them. Per the germline V gene, CDR1 is LGHNA and CDR2 is YSLEER. CDR3 residues: CASSQESQLIHGELFF. CDR3 nucleotide sequence: TGCGCCAGCAGCCAAGAGTCACAGCTCATCCACGGGGAGCTGTTTTTT.

The gene calls are TRBV10-2 and TRBJ1-2; 7 nucleotides agree with TRBD1. The CDR3 contains 13 residues. V shed 6 bases, J shed 2 bases, and the junction held 3 bases outside the gene matches. Looked up from germline, CDR1 is WSHSY and CDR2 is SAAADI. This CDR3 is CASRGDRNYGYTF. CDR3 DNA sequence: TGCGCCAGCAGGGGGGACAGAAACTATGGCTACACCTTC.

The genes are TRBV5-4 and TRBJ2-7; possible D gene TRBD1, 6 bases. This CDR3 is built from 12 residues. CDR1 is SGHNT and CDR2 is YYREEE in the germline V gene (reference sequence). V was pared by 5 bases and J by 0 bases, with 6 bases between. The CDR3 DNA follows: TGTGCCAGCAGAGGGGGCTCCTACGAGCAGTACTTC. Amino acid sequence: CASRGGSYEQYF. The full variable domain, its missing parts supplied by reference TRBV5-4 and TRBJ2-7, is ETGVTQSPTHLIKTRGQQVTLRCSSQSGHNTVSWYQQALGQGPQFIFQYYREEENGRGNFPPRFSGLQFPNYSSELNVNALELDDSALYLCASRGGSYEQYFGPGTRLTVT.

CDR3 protein: CATRDRERYEQYF. CDR3 nucleotide sequence: TGTGCCACCCGTGACAGGGAACGGTACGAGCAGTACTTC. This chain connects TRBV15 to TRBJ2-7, with 7 bases identical to TRBD1. Germline CDR1 and CDR2: LNHNV and YYDKDF (reference sequence). After removal of 8 bases from V and 4 bases from J, the junction contained 8 bases not matched to a gene. This CDR3 comprises 13 residues. Complete variable domain (other parts from reference TRBV15 and TRBJ2-7): DAMVIQNPRYQVTQFGKPVTLSCSQTLNHNVMYWYQQKSSQAPKLLFHYYDKDFNNEADTPDNFQSRRPNTSFCFLDIRSPGLGDTAMYLCATRDRERYEQYFGPGTRLTVT.

The chain links TRBV10-3 to TRBJ2-7, with 14 bases identical to TRBD2. This CDR3 region has 15 residues. The J segment lost 4 bases and the V segment lost 11 bases, leaving 10 bases of the junction unmatched. Germline CDR1 and CDR2: ENHRY and SYGVKD. CDR3 region: CAAKGTSGGSYEQYF. The CDR3 DNA reads as TGTGCCGCCAAGGGGACTAGCGGGGGTTCATACGAGCAGTACTTC.

This chain connects TRBV7-2 to TRBJ2-7; no clear D gene. CDR3 length equals 14 residues. The germline gives CDR1 SGHTA, CDR2 FQGNSA. V shed 5 bases and J shed 1 base, with 12 bases lying between them. CDR3 coding DNA: TGTGCCAGCAGCAAAAGTACTCATTCCTACGAGCAGTACTTC. This codes for CASSKSTHSYEQYF.

This clone appeared once. An end of the junction differs from the germline gene, which may be a read error. V and J are TRBV5-8 and TRBJ1-6; D gene unclear. From germline, CDR1 is SGHTS and CDR2 YDEGEE. The CDR3 contains 14 residues. The DNA of the CDR3 is TGTGCCAGCAGCTTGTGGTCCTACAATTCACCCCTCCACTTT. Residues: CASSLWSYNSPLHF.

V is TRBV11-2 and J is TRBJ2-3; 8 nucleotides align to TRBD2. The CDR3 loop spans 15 amino acids. Trimming took 2 bases from V and 9 from J; bases not matched to a gene: 10. Germline V gene sequence: CDR1 SGHAT, CDR2 FQNNGV. CDR3 sequence reads: CASSLIWSGGHTQYF. CDR3 nucleotides: TGTGCCAGCAGCTTAATCTGGTCGGGAGGGCACACGCAGTATTTT.